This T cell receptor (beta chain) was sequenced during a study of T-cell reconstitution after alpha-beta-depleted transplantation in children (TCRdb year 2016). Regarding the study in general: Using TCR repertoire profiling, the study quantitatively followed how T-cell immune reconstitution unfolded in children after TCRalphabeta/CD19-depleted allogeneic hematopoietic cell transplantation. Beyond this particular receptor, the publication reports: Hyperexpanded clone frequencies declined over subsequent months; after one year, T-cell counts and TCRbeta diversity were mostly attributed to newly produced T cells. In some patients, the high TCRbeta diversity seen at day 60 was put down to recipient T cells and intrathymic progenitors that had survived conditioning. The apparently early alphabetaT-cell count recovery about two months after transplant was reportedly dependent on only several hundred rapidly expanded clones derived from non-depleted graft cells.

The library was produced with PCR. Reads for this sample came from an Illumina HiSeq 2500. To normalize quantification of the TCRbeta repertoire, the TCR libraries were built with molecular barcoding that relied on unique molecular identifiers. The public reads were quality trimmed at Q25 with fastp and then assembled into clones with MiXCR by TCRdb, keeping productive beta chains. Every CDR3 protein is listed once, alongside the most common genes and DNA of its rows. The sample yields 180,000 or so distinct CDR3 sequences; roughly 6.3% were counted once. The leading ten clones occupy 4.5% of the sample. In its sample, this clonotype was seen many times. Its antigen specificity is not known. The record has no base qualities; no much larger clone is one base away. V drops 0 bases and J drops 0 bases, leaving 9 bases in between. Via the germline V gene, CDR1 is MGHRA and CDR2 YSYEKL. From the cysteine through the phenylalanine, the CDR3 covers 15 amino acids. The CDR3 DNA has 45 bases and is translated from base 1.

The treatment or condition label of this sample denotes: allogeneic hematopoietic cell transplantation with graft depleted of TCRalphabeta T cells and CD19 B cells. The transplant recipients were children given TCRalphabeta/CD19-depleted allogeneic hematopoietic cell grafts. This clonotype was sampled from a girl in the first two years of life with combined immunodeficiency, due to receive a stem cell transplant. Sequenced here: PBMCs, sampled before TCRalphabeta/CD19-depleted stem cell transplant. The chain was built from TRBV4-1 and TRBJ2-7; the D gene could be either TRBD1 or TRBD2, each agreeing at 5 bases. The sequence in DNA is TGCGCCAGCAGCCAAGATAGTGGGGGCTCCTACGAGCAGTACTTC. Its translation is CASSQDSGGSYEQYF.